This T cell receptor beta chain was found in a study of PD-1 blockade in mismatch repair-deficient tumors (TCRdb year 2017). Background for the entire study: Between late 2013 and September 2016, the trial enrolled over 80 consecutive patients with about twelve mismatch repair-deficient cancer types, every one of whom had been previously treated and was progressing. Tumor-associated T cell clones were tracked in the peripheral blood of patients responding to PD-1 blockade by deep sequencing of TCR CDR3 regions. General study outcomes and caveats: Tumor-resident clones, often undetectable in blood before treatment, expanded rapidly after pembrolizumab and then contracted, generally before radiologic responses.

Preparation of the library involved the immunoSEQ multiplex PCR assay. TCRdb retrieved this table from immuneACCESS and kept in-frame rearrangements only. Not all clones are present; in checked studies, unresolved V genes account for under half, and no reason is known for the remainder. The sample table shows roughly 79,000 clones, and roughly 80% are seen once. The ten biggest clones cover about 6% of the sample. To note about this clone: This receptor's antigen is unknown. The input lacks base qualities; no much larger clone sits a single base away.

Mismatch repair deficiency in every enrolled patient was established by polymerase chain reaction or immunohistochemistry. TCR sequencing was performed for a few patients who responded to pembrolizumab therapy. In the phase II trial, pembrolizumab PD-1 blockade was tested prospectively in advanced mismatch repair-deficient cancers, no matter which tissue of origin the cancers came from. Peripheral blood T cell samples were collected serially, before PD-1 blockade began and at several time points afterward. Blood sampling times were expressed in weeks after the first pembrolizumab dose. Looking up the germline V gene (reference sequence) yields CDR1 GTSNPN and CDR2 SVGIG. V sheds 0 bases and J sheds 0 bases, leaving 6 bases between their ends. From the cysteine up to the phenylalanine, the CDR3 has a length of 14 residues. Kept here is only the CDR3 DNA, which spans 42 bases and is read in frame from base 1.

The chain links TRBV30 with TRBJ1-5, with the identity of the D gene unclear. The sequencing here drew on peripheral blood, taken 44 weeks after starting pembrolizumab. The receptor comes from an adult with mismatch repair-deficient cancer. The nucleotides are TGTGCCTGGAGTGTGGGGAATAGCAATCAGCCCCAGCATTTT. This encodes CAWSVGNSNQPQHF.